The next 17 T cell receptor beta chains were all read from a single sample in a study of glioma-infiltrating T cells after dendritic cell vaccination. Profiled with immunoSEQ multiplex PCR; TCRdb holds only in-frame clones, not every one. The sample shows about 100,000 clones, about four fifths of them seen only once. This specimen was blood, taken before dendritic cell vaccination. These receptor sequences come from a human donor with glioblastoma.

The V call is TRBV4-1, the J call TRBJ2-6; 8 bases agree with TRBD1. The CDR3 length is 15 residues. Germline-derived CDR1 and CDR2 are MGHRA and YSYEKL. With 1 base clipped from V and 6 bases from J, the junction kept 2 bases outside the gene matches. As DNA, the CDR3 is TGCGCCAGCAGCCAAGGACAGGGGCAGGCCAACGTCCTGACTTTC. Protein product: CASSQGQGQANVLTF.

This CDR3 is CASKDGRPPNEQFF. The CDR3 DNA reads TGCGCCAGCAAGGACGGGAGGCCACCCAATGAGCAGTTCTTC. The rearrangement joins TRBV5-1 to TRBJ2-1; the match to TRBD2 covers 7 bases. The CDR3 has 14 residues. The germline V gene has CDR1 SGHRS and CDR2 YFSETQ. V dropped 6 bases and J dropped 6; count of bases not matched to a gene: 9.

The chain joins TRBV4-1 to TRBJ2-5; 9 bases are shared with TRBD2. The CDR3 length is 19 residues. CDR1 and CDR2 (germline): MGHRA, YSYEKL. Trimming cost V 1 base and J 2 bases; bases outside gene matches: 14. CDR3 in amino acids: CASSQGTLAGPDPQETQYF. The CDR3 region has the DNA TGCGCCAGCAGCCAAGGGACTCTAGCGGGACCTGATCCACAAGAGACCCAGTACTTC.

The chain has TRBV9 and TRBJ1-1, with a tentative D call TRBD1 (6 bases). V lost 4 bases, J lost 6 bases, and 19 bases lay in between. The CDR3 length is 15 residues. Germline-derived CDR1 and CDR2 are SGDLS and YYNGEE. CDR3 coding DNA: TGTGCCAGCAGCAATGCCGCAGGGAGGGGGTCTGAAGCTTTCTTT. It encodes CASSNAAGRGSEAFF. The full variable domain, with the rest looked up from reference TRBV9 and TRBJ1-1, is DSGVTQTPKHLITATGQRVTLRCSPRSGDLSVYWYQQSLDQGLQFLIQYYNGEERAKGNILERFSAQQFPDLHSELNLSSLELGDSALYFCASSNAAGRGSEAFFGQGTRLTVV.

This clone has only one observation. The chain carries TRBV6-5 and TRBJ2-1; the D is unclear. There are 14 residues in the CDR3. Trimming took 0 bases from V and 3 from J, leaving 6 bases between them. Germline V CDR1 and CDR2: MNHEY, SVGAGI. The DNA for the CDR3 is TGTGCCAGCAGTTACTCGGGCAGCTACAATGAGCAGTTCTTC. Amino acid sequence: CASSYSGSYNEQFF.

Turning to this clone: At one end, the junction sequence differs from germline, possibly due to a read error. This CDR3 is CASSSEDGEHRGAVF. In DNA form, the CDR3 reads TGTGCCAGCAGTTCCGAGGACGGAGAACACCGGGGAGCTGTTTTT. The chain joins TRBV27 to TRBJ2-2, with a weak D call TRBD2 (5 bases). CDR1 MNHEY and CDR2 SMNVEV come from the germline V gene (reference sequence). This CDR3 has 15 amino acids.

J is TRBJ2-1 and V is TRBV21-1; the table's D call, TRBD2, was not checked against the DNA. TRBV21-1 has pseudogene status. CDR3 length: 17 amino acids. CDR3 bases: TGTGCCAGCAGCAAAGTCGAGCGTCTAGTCCCCTACAATGAGCAGTTCTTC. As protein: CASSKVERLVPYNEQFF.

A few counts support this clone. This chain links TRBV19 with TRBJ2-3, with 8 bases aligning to TRBD2. Trimming at V came to 8 bases and at J to 6 bases, leaving 13 bases not matched to a gene. This CDR3 is built from 15 residues. CDR1 LNHDA and CDR2 SQIVND come from the germline V gene (reference sequence). DNA for the CDR3: TGTGCCAGTCGACCTACAGCGGGAGCGGGGGATACGCAGTATTTT. Translation gives CASRPTAGAGDTQYF.

The rearrangement links TRBV6-6 to TRBJ1-1, with TRBD1 identical over 11 bases. J lost 4 bases, V lost 6 bases, and 4 bases had no gene match. There are 14 residues in the CDR3. From germline, CDR1 is MNHNY and CDR2 SVGAGI (reference sequence). The DNA of the CDR3 is TGTGCCAGCAGGGGGACAGGGGGAGCCACTGAAGCTTTCTTT. Its translation: CASRGTGGATEAFF.

This chain joins TRBV18 and TRBJ2-7, with 8 bases aligning to TRBD2. V lost 2 bases and J lost 2; bases outside the gene matches: 2. The CDR3 extends over 14 amino acids. Germline V CDR1 and CDR2: KGHSH, LQKENI. CDR3 amino acids: CASSPAGGAYEQYF. CDR3 nucleotides: TGTGCCAGCTCACCAGCGGGGGGCGCCTACGAGCAGTACTTC. The variable domain in full, with the rest retrieved from reference TRBV18 and TRBJ2-7, is NAGVMQNPRHLVRRRGQEARLRCSPMKGHSHVYWYRQLPEEGLKFMVYLQKENIIDESGMPKERFSAEFPKEGPSILRIQQVVRGDSAAYFCASSPAGGAYEQYFGPGTRLTVT.

The CDR3 reads CASSLDGWSGYTF. DNA of the CDR3: TGTGCCAGCAGCTTGGATGGGTGGAGCGGCTACACCTTC. The rearrangement joins TRBV5-4 to TRBJ1-2; D is ambiguous. Germline loops: CDR1 SGHNT, CDR2 YYREEE (reference sequence). V lost 0 bases and J 8 bases, leaving 11 bases between the germline ends. This CDR3 is 13 amino acids long.

The chain links TRBV2 to TRBJ1-1, with TRBD1 as a possible D gene (6 bases). Trimming pared 7 bases from V and 5 bases from J, leaving 20 bases between. The germline CDR1 and CDR2 sequences are SNHLY and FYNNEI. This CDR3 contains 15 residues. CDR3 residues: CASKGGAMAPTEAFF. DNA for the CDR3: TGTGCCAGCAAAGGGGGGGCGATGGCACCGACTGAAGCTTTCTTT.

V is TRBV29-1 and J is TRBJ2-1, with TRBD2 identical over 7 bases. The CDR3 contains 13 residues. Germline assignment: CDR1 SQVTM and CDR2 ANQGSEA. V was pared by 6 bases and J by 8 bases, with 10 bases of the junction left unmatched. CDR3: CSVSGAAGDEQFF. CDR3 nucleotide sequence: TGCAGCGTCAGCGGGGCCGCCGGGGATGAGCAGTTCTTC.

This rearrangement joins TRBV19 to TRBJ1-5; 10 bases align to TRBD1. The germline gives CDR1 LNHDA, CDR2 SQIVND (reference sequence). This CDR3 spans 15 amino acids. After removal of 3 bases from V and 5 bases from J, the junction contained 4 bases not matched to a gene. CDR3 sequence reads: CASSITGQGDQPQHF. As DNA, the CDR3 is TGTGCCAGTAGTATCACCGGACAGGGGGATCAGCCCCAGCATTTT.

This sequence joins TRBV7-9 and TRBJ1-1; 10 positions match TRBD1. V lost 4 bases to trimming and J lost 4 bases; unmatched junction nucleotides: 3. CDR1 SEHNR and CDR2 FQNEAQ come from the germline V gene (reference sequence). The CDR3 covers 14 residues. Here the CDR3 reads CASSSGQGFTEAFF. DNA for the CDR3: TGTGCCAGCAGCTCGGGACAGGGGTTCACTGAAGCTTTCTTT.

V and J are TRBV5-1 and TRBJ2-7; 7 bases match TRBD1. CDR3 size: 14 residues. The germline V gene encodes CDR1 SGHRS and CDR2 YFSETQ. After removal of 4 bases from V and 0 bases from J, the junction contained 4 bases not matched to a gene. Here the CDR3 reads CASSRQGPSYEQYF. The DNA for the CDR3 is TGCGCCAGCAGCAGACAGGGTCCCTCCTACGAGCAGTACTTC.

V usage is TRBV9 and J usage is TRBJ2-3; 11 positions agree with TRBD2. Looked up from germline, CDR1 is SGDLS and CDR2 is YYNGEE. Germline trimming cut 0 bases from V and 6 bases from J; bases unmatched to any gene: 6. The CDR3 consists of 16 residues. CDR3 protein: CASSVGPSGGPDTQYF. CDR3 sequence (DNA): TGTGCCAGCAGCGTAGGTCCTAGCGGGGGGCCGGATACGCAGTATTTT.